The 7 T cell receptor beta chains in this list originate from one sample, sequenced in a study of OX40 agonist ivuxolimab in advanced cancers. Library creation used the immunoSEQ multiplex PCR assay. TCRdb mirrors the immuneACCESS table, restricted to in-frame sequences. Some clones are absent from its copies; in checked studies, under half trace to an unresolved V gene, and the reason for the others is unknown. This sample gives about 17,000 clones in total; around 80% of them show up just once. The ten most abundant clones make up under 30% of the sample. The sequencing here drew on CD4+ or CD8+ T cells sorted from blood, taken in a trial of the OX40 agonist ivuxolimab. These receptors were obtained from an adult with an advanced solid tumor such as melanoma, head and neck, liver or kidney cancer.

The chain links TRBV27 to TRBJ1-6; TRBD1 aligns across 9 bases. CDR1 is MNHEY, CDR2 SMNVEV, per germline (reference sequence). The CDR3 length is 15 residues. J lost 6 bases, V lost 3 bases, and 3 bases had no gene match. The CDR3 bases are TGTGCCAGCAGTTTTACAGGGGGCCCTAATTCACCCCTCCACTTT. Its translation is CASSFTGGPNSPLHF.

By sample fraction, this clone is medium-sized. The chain carries TRBV5-5 and TRBJ2-7; maybe TRBD1 (5 bases). The CDR3 covers 14 residues. V was pared by 3 bases and J by 3 bases, with 13 bases between. Germline CDR1 is SGHKS and CDR2 is YYEKEE (reference sequence). The CDR3 coding sequence is TGTGCCAGCAGCTCGTGGCAGGGTGACTACGAGCAGTACTTC. It yields the protein CASSSWQGDYEQYF.

The chain is built from TRBV9 and TRBJ2-1; D is uncertain. This CDR3 spans 16 amino acids. Deletions cut 4 bases from V and 10 bases from J, with 24 bases between. Germline values: CDR1 SGDLS, CDR2 YYNGEE. The CDR3 loop reads CASSPMASPSHGEQFF. CDR3 nucleotides: TGTGCCAGCAGCCCCATGGCATCCCCTTCCCATGGGGAGCAGTTCTTC.

J is TRBJ2-7 and V is TRBV6-6; 8 bases line up with TRBD2. The CDR3 has 14 amino acids. Germline V gene data show CDR1 as MNHNY and CDR2 as SVGAGI (reference sequence). Trimming at V came to 5 bases and at J to 3 bases, leaving 6 bases not matched to a gene. CDR3 nucleotides: TGTGCCAGCAGTCAAGCGGGAGCGGGCTACGAGCAGTACTTC. Translating it yields CASSQAGAGYEQYF.

CDR3 sequence reads: CASSLFSGYDTEAFF. CDR3 nucleotide sequence: TGTGCCAGCAGCTTATTTTCCGGATATGACACTGAAGCTTTCTTT. V is TRBV11-2 and J is TRBJ1-1; no reliable D call. The V end lost 2 bases, the J end lost 3 bases, and 13 bases lay between the germline ends. This CDR3 contains 15 residues. Germline V lookup: CDR1 SGHAT, CDR2 FQNNGV.

The count of this clone is one. This chain uses TRBV15 with TRBJ2-1; the D gene is possibly TRBD2 (5 bases). The germline V gene has CDR1 LNHNV and CDR2 YYDKDF (reference sequence). The germline V and J ends were trimmed by 0 bases and 5 bases, with 14 bases remaining between them. The CDR3 is made up of 16 amino acids. CDR3 sequence reads: CATSREPRAPHNEQFF. The CDR3 DNA reads as TGTGCCACCAGCAGAGAGCCGCGGGCACCTCACAATGAGCAGTTCTTC.

This clone came up once. V and J are TRBV4-1 and TRBJ1-4; D ambiguous. Germline CDR1 is MGHRA and CDR2 is YSYEKL. V lost 0 bases and J lost 8, with 19 bases in between. The CDR3 has 17 residues. CDR3 coding DNA: TGCGCCAGCAGCCAAGATCAAGTAATGGCAGGAACAGAAAAACTGTTTTTT. Amino acid sequence: CASSQDQVMAGTEKLFF.